These 20 T cell receptor beta chains were sequenced from one sample in a study of shared clonotypes between healthy human individuals. Here immunoSEQ multiplex PCR was the method, and the copy in TCRdb shows in-frame clones only, minus some. The sample consists of 2 million to 2.5 million clones, approximately 96% of them appearing once. Sample: naive CD4+ T cells sorted from blood. Subset noted: CD45RA+ positively selected. The receptors come from a man aged 18 to 29 in good health.

A note on this clone: This same CDR3 is encoded by further DNA sequences in the sample. V gene TRBV5-1 combines with J gene TRBJ1-5; D gene uncertain. Trimming removed 0 bases at V and 3 bases at J, with 7 bases between. Per the germline V gene, CDR1 is SGHRS and CDR2 is YFSETQ. This CDR3 has 14 amino acids. CDR3 nucleotide sequence: TGCGCCAGCAGCTTGGACGGAGCCAATCAGCCCCAGCATTTT. Its protein product is CASSLDGANQPQHF.

This chain links TRBV27 with TRBJ2-2; D is perhaps TRBD2 (5 bases). Trimming removed 6 bases at V and 6 bases at J, with 8 bases between. Germline V gene data show CDR1 as MNHEY and CDR2 as SMNVEV (reference sequence). This CDR3 has 12 residues. The CDR3 spells CASRLEAGELFF. CDR3 in DNA: TGTGCCAGCAGACTAGAAGCCGGGGAGCTGTTTTTT.

On this clone: The sample contains more than one DNA sequence encoding this CDR3. The CDR3 protein is CASSDRPQETQYF. CDR3 nucleotides: TGTGCCAGTAGTGACAGGCCCCAAGAGACCCAGTACTTC. The chain couples TRBV19 to TRBJ2-5, with D possibly being TRBD1 (6 bases). Germline-derived CDR1 and CDR2 are LNHDA and SQIVND (reference sequence). The CDR3 totals 13 residues. Trimming left V 5 bases short and J 1 base short, with 8 bases between.

Details on this clone: This specimen includes other DNA sequences encoding the same CDR3. The genes are TRBV9 and TRBJ1-1; D not resolved. V was clipped by 1 base and J by 2 bases, with 6 bases between them. This CDR3 spans 13 amino acids. Germline loops: CDR1 SGDLS, CDR2 YYNGEE. This CDR3 is CASSVRVNTEAFF. Here the CDR3 DNA reads TGTGCCAGCAGCGTAAGGGTAAACACTGAAGCTTTCTTT.

Worth noting for this clone: The same CDR3 arises from other DNA sequences in this sample as well. The rearrangement joins TRBV7-9 to TRBJ1-1; D may be TRBD1 (5 bases). This CDR3 has 13 amino acids. Germline-derived CDR1 and CDR2 are SEHNR and FQNEAQ (reference sequence). With 1 base removed from V and 8 bases from J, the gap between germline ends came to 11 bases. CDR3 sequence (DNA): TGTGCCAGCAGCTTAGAAGGGGCAGCCGAAGCTTTCTTT. Translated, it gives CASSLEGAAEAFF.

The V and J genes are TRBV2 and TRBJ2-1; D might be TRBD2 (7 bases). CDR3 length equals 14 residues. Germline V CDR1 and CDR2: SNHLY, FYNNEI. V lost 6 bases to trimming and J lost 7 bases, with 16 bases between them. The CDR3 DNA follows: TGTGCCAGCAGCCAGGGGAGGGCCGGGAATGAGCAGTTCTTC. It translates to CASSQGRAGNEQFF.

The chain has TRBV7-8 and TRBJ2-2, with D perhaps matching TRBD2 (5 bases). V gave up 2 bases and J gave up 4 bases, with 17 bases separating them. CDR1 SGHVS and CDR2 FQNEAQ come from the germline V gene. The CDR3 runs to 17 residues. The DNA of the CDR3 is TGTGCCAGCAGCTTACCCCCACGGGGTTTGGGCACCGGGGAGCTGTTTTTT. Its translation is CASSLPPRGLGTGELFF.

In the case of this clone: The same CDR3 arises from other DNA sequences in this sample as well. The genes are TRBV30 and TRBJ2-5; no firm D call. The length of the CDR3 is 12 residues. Trimming shortened V by 0 bases and J by 3 bases, and 5 bases separated the two germline ends. Germline V gene data show CDR1 as GTSNPN and CDR2 as SVGIG (reference sequence). CDR3 sequence: CAWSVLEETQYF. The CDR3 coding sequence is TGTGCCTGGAGTGTACTGGAAGAGACCCAGTACTTC.

The chain joins TRBV5-4 to TRBJ2-1; D ambiguous. This CDR3 is 15 amino acids long. With 4 bases removed from V and 5 bases from J, the gap between germline ends came to 16 bases. CDR1 is SGHNT, CDR2 YYREEE, per germline (reference sequence). The CDR3 loop is CASSQIYPAHNEQFF. CDR3 nucleotide sequence: TGTGCCAGCAGCCAAATCTACCCCGCCCACAATGAGCAGTTCTTC.

As for this clone: Different DNA sequences within this sample yield the same CDR3. The V gene is TRBV11-2, the J gene TRBJ2-7; D not certain. The CDR3 spans 13 residues. Germline-derived CDR1 and CDR2 are SGHAT and FQNNGV. The V end was cut by 1 base, the J end by 3 bases, with 7 bases between. CDR3 residues: CASSLGSVYEQYF. In DNA form, the CDR3 reads TGTGCCAGCAGCTTAGGTTCTGTCTACGAGCAGTACTTC.

The chain is built from TRBV6-4 and TRBJ1-5; D ambiguous. Trimming pared 5 bases from V and 5 bases from J, leaving 13 bases between. The CDR3 is 14 amino acids. The germline gives CDR1 MRHNA, CDR2 SNTAGT. CDR3 in amino acids: CASSSHAGYQPQHF. CDR3 bases: TGTGCCAGCAGTTCTCATGCAGGATATCAGCCCCAGCATTTT.

The CDR3 loop reads CASSLLAGPTDTQYF. In DNA, the CDR3 is TGTGCCAGCAGCTTACTAGCGGGTCCGACAGATACGCAGTATTTT. The chain employs TRBV7-3 and TRBJ2-3; 8 positions agree with TRBD2. J was trimmed by 3 bases and V by 2 bases; bases with no gene match: 4. CDR3 length: 15 amino acids. Per the germline V gene, CDR1 is SGHTA and CDR2 is FQGTGA.

Regarding this clone: Other DNA sequences from this sample encode an identical CDR3 as well. The chain combines TRBV5-1 with TRBJ2-2, with D perhaps TRBD1 or TRBD2 (6 bases each). The V gene lost 3 bases and the J gene lost 3 bases, with 12 bases spanning the gap. CDR1 SGHRS and CDR2 YFSETQ come from the germline V gene. The length of the CDR3 is 15 residues. The CDR3 reads CASSSRGGDTGELFF. Written as DNA, the CDR3 is TGCGCCAGCAGCTCCAGGGGAGGCGACACCGGGGAGCTGTTTTTT.

The rearrangement uses TRBV7-2 and TRBJ1-1; D possibly corresponds to TRBD1 (5 bases). Trimming took off 8 bases at V and 1 base at J, with 14 bases between the two ends. CDR3 length equals 14 residues. Germline values: CDR1 SGHTA, CDR2 FQGNSA. The CDR3 bases are TGTGCCAGCCACCGTGGGACCACGAACACTGAAGCTTTCTTT. This codes for CASHRGTTNTEAFF.

The rearrangement uses TRBV5-4 and TRBJ2-5; 7 bases are shared with TRBD1. The CDR3 has 18 amino acids. Trimming cost V 1 base and J 3 bases; bases outside gene matches: 15. Germline values: CDR1 SGHNT, CDR2 YYREEE (reference sequence). This CDR3 reads CASSLRWAGTVLKETQYF. The DNA of the CDR3 is TGTGCCAGCAGCTTGAGGTGGGCCGGGACAGTGTTAAAAGAGACCCAGTACTTC.

V usage is TRBV5-4 and J usage is TRBJ2-2; 9 positions match TRBD1. This CDR3 spans 16 amino acids. V was clipped by 0 bases and J by 5 bases; unmatched bases: 5. CDR1 is SGHNT and CDR2 is YYREEE in the germline V gene (reference sequence). CDR3 DNA sequence: TGTGCCAGCAGCTTGGAGGGACAGGGATATACCGGGGAGCTGTTTTTT. It yields the protein CASSLEGQGYTGELFF.

This clone was picked up one time. This rearrangement joins TRBV4-1 to TRBJ2-3, with D unclear. The V gene lost 1 base and the J gene lost 4 bases, with 15 bases spanning the gap. Per germline, CDR1 MGHRA and CDR2 YSYEKL. The CDR3 sequence is 16 residues long. This CDR3 is CASSQGDGPSADTQYF. The CDR3 DNA follows: TGCGCCAGCAGCCAAGGAGACGGACCCTCCGCAGATACGCAGTATTTT.

The chain couples TRBV6-5 to TRBJ2-1; 13 nucleotides align to TRBD2. The CDR3 extends over 15 amino acids. V shed 7 bases and J 8 bases; nucleotides not matched to a gene: 8. Germline-derived CDR1 and CDR2 are MNHEY and SVGAGI. CDR3 nucleotide sequence: TGTGCCAGCATTAGCGGGACTAGCGGGAAAGATGAGCAGTTCTTC. Translation: CASISGTSGKDEQFF.

About this clone itself: The same CDR3 also results from other DNA sequences found in this sample. The CDR3: CAISEGGSSYNSPLHF. CDR3 DNA: TGTGCCATCAGTGAGGGGGGATCCTCCTATAATTCACCCCTCCACTTT. V usage is TRBV10-3 and J usage is TRBJ1-6; tentatively, D is TRBD1 (5 bases). With 2 bases removed from V and 0 bases from J, the gap between germline ends came to 8 bases. CDR3 length: 16 residues. Germline CDR1 is ENHRY and CDR2 is SYGVKD.

The rearrangement links TRBV7-2 to TRBJ2-3; D call uncertain. The CDR3 covers 12 residues. Germline CDR1 is SGHTA and CDR2 is FQGNSA. V was pared by 4 bases and J by 6 bases, with 8 bases between. The CDR3, as DNA: TGTGCCAGCAGCTCCTGGTTGGATACGCAGTATTTT. Translating it yields CASSSWLDTQYF.